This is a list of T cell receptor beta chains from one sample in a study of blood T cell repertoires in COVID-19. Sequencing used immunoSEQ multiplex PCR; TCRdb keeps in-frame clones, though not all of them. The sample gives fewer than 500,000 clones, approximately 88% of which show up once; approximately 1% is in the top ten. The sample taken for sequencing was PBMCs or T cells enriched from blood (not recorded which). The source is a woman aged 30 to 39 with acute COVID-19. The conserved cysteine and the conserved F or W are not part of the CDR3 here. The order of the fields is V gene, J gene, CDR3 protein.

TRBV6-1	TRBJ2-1	ASSDQLSGTYNEQF
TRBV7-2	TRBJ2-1	ASSQGRGIYNEQF
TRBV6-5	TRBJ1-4	ASSLFPIQVNEKLF
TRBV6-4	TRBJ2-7	ASSDSTSGGSYEQY
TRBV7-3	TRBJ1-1	ASSRSGGVNTEAF
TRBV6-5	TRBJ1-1	ASTLNRGYTEAF
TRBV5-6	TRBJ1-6	ASSLEVGQAYSPLH
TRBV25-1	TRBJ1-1	ASSPDRGNTEAF
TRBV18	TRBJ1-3	ASSPFRVSGNTIY
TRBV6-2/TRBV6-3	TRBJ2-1	ASSYSTRTSGFYEQF
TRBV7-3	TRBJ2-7	ASSRTSGGYEQY
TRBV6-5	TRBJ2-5	ASSFGTGGRETQY
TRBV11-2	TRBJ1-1	ASSLMNTEAF
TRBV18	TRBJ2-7	ASSGLAGAYEQY
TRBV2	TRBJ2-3	ASSLLAGGPTDTQY
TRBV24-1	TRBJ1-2	ATSDHDTGGRSGYT
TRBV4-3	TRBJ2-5	AALGGGQETQY